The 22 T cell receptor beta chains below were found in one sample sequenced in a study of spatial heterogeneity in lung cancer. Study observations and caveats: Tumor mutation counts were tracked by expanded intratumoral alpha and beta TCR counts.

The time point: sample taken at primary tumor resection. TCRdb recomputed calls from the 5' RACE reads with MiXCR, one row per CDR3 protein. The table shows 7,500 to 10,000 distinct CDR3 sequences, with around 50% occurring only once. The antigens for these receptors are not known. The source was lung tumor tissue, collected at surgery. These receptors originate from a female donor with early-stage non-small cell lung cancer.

The CDR3 DNA reads as TGTGCCAGCAGTGTGGTCCCCTACGAGCAGTACTTC. This codes for CASSVVPYEQYF. The genes are TRBV2 and TRBJ2-7; D is uncertain. Germline CDR1 and CDR2: SNHLY and FYNNEI. The CDR3 is 12 amino acids. Trimming pared 4 bases from V and 2 bases from J, leaving 6 bases between.

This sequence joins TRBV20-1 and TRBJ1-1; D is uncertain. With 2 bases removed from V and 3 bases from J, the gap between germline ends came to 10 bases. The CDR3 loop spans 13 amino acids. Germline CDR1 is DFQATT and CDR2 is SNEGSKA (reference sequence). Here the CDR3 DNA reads TGCAGTGCTAGAAGCTACAGATACACTGAAGCTTTCTTT. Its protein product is CSARSYRYTEAFF.

The CDR3: CSARQGSNEQFF. In nucleotides, the CDR3 is TGCAGTGCTAGACAGGGTTCCAATGAGCAGTTCTTC. The gene calls are TRBV20-1 and TRBJ2-1; D is possibly TRBD1 (5 bases). The V end lost 2 bases, the J end lost 6 bases, and 8 bases lay between the germline ends. The CDR3 contains 12 residues. CDR1 and CDR2 from the germline V gene are DFQATT and SNEGSKA (reference sequence).

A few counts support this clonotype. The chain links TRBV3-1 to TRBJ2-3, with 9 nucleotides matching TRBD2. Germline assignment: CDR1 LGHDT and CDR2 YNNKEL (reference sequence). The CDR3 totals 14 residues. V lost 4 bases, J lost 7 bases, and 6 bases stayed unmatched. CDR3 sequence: CASSLVGLAHTQYF. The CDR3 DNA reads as TGTGCCAGCAGCCTCGTGGGACTAGCACATACGCAGTATTTT.

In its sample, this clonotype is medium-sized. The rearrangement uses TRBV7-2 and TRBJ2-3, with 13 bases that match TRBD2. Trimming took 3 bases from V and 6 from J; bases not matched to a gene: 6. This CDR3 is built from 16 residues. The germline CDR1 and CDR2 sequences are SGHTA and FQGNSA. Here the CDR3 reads CASSFTSGGARDTQYF. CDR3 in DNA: TGTGCCAGCAGCTTTACTAGCGGGGGGGCGAGGGATACGCAGTATTTT.

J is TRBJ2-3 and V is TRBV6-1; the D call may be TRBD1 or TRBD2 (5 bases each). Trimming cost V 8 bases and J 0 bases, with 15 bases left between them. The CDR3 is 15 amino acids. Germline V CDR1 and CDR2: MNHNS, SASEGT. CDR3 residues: CASLKGTTSTDTQYF. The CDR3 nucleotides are TGTGCCAGCCTAAAGGGGACGACTAGCACAGATACGCAGTATTTT.

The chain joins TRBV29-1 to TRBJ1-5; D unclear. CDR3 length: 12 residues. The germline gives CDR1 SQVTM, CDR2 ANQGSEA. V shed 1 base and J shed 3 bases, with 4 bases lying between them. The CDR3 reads CSVEVDNQPQHF. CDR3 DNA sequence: TGCAGCGTTGAAGTGGACAATCAGCCCCAGCATTTT. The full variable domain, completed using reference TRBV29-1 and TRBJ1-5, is SAVISQKPSRDICQRGTSLTIQCQVDSQVTMMFWYRQQPGQSLTLIATANQGSEATYESGFVIDKFPISRPNLTFSTLTVSNMSPEDSSIYLCSVEVDNQPQHFGDGTRLSIL.

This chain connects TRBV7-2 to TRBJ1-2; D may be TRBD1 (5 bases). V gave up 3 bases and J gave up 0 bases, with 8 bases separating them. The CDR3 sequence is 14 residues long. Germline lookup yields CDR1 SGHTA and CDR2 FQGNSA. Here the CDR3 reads CASSFTTANYGYTF. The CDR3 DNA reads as TGTGCCAGCAGCTTTACGACAGCTAACTATGGCTACACCTTC.

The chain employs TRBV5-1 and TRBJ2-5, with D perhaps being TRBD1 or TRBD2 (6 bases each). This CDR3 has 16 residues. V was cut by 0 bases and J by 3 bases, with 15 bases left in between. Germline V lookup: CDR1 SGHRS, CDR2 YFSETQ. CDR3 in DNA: TGCGCCAGCAGCTTGGTTCGGGGGCGAAGGGAAGAGACCCAGTACTTC. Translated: CASSLVRGRREETQYF.

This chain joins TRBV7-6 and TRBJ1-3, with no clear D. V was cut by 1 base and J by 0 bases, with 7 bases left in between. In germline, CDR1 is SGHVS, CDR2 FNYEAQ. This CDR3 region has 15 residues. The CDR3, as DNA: TGTGCCAGCAGCTTAGGCGCAAACTCTGGAAACACCATATATTTT. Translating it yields CASSLGANSGNTIYF.

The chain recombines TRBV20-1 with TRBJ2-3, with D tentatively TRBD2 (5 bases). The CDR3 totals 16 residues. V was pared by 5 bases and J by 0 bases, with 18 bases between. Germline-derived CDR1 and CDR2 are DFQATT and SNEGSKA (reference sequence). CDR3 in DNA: TGCAGTGCTCGGGGTAGGGTAAGCAGTAGCACAGATACGCAGTATTTT. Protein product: CSARGRVSSSTDTQYF.

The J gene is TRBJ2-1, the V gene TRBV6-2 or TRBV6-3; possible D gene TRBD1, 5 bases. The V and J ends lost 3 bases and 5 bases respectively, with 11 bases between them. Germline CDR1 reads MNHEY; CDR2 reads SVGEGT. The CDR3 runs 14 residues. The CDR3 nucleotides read TGTGCCAGCAGTTATTGGGGCAGTAACAATGAGCAGTTCTTC. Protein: CASSYWGSNNEQFF.

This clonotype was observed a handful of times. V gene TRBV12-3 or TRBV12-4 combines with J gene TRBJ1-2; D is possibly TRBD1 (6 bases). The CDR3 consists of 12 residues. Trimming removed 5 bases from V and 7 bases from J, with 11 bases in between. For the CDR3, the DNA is TGTGCCAGCAGTCCAGGGGCGGGTGGCTACACCTTC. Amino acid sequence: CASSPGAGGYTF.

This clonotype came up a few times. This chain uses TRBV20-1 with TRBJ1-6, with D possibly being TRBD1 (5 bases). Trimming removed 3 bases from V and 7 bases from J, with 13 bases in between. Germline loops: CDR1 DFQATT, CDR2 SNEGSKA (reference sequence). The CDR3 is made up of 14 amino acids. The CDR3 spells CSASRGSPNSPLHF. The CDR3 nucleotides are TGCAGTGCTAGTCGGGGGTCGCCGAATTCACCCCTCCACTTT.

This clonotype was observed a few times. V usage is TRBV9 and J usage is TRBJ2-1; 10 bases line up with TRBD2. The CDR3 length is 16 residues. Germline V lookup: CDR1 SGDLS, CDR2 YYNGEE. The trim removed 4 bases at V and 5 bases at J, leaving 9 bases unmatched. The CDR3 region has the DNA TGTGCCAGCAGCCCACTCAGGACTAGCGGAAACAATGAGCAGTTCTTC. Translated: CASSPLRTSGNNEQFF.

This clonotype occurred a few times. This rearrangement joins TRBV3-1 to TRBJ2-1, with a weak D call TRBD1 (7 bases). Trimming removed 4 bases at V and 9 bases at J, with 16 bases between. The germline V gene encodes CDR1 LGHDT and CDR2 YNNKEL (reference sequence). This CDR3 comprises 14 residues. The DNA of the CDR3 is TGTGCCAGCAGCCGCCTCAGGGGGGCGGGTGAGCAGTTCTTC. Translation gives CASSRLRGAGEQFF.

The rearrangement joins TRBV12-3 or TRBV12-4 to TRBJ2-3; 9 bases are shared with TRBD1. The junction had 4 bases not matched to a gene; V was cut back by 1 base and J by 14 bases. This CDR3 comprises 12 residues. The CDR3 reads CASSLVGQGGYF. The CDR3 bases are TGTGCCAGCAGTTTAGTGGGACAGGGAGGGTATTTT.

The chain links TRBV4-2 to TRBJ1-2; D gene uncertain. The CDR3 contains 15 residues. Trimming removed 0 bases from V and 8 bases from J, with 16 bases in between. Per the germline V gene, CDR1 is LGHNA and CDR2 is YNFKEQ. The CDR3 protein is CASSQERASSRGYTF. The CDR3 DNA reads TGTGCCAGCAGCCAAGAAAGGGCATCCTCACGCGGCTACACCTTC.

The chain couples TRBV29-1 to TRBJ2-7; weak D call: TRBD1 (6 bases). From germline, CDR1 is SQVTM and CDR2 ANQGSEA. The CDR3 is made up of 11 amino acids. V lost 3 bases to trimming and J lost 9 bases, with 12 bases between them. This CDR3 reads CSVEGAGRQYF. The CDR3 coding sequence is TGCAGCGTTGAGGGGGCAGGTAGGCAGTACTTC.

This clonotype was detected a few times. The CDR3 loop reads CASSFGGTSNQPQHF. CDR3 bases: TGTGCCAGCAGTTTCGGCGGGACTAGCAATCAGCCCCAGCATTTT. The V call is TRBV28, the J call TRBJ1-5; D might be TRBD1 (5 bases). Trimming removed 3 bases at V and 0 bases at J, with 9 bases between. The CDR3 totals 15 residues. From germline, CDR1 is MDHEN and CDR2 SYDVKM. The whole variable domain, remainder taken from reference TRBV28 and TRBJ1-5, is DVKVTQSSRYLVKRTGEKVFLECVQDMDHENMFWYRQDPGLGLRLIYFSYDVKMKEKGDIPEGYSVSREKKERFSLILESASTNQTSMYLCASSFGGTSNQPQHFGDGTRLSIL.

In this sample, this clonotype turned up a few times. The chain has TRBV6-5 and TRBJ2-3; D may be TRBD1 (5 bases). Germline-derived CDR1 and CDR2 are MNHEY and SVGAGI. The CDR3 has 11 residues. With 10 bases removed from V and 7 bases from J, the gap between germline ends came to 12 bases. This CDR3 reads CATQGTHTQYF. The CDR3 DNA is TGTGCCACCCAGGGCACTCATACGCAGTATTTT.

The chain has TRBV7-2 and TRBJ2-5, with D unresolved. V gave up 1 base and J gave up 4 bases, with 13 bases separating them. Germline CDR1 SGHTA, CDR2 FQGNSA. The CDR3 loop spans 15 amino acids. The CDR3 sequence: CASSLGLFQSETQYF. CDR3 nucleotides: TGTGCCAGCAGCTTAGGGCTTTTCCAATCAGAGACCCAGTACTTC.